The clone carrying this TCR beta chain was observed a handful of times. Only Caucasian adults living in Nashville, Tennessee made up the donor group. With V trimmed by 6 bases and J by 6 bases, 7 bases remained unmatched. Germline CDR1 MGHDK, CDR2 SYGVNS. The CDR3 spans 15 residues. TCRdb's copy holds only in-frame clones and misses some; the assay was immunoSEQ multiplex PCR. This table holds about 1.1 million clones, approximately 80% found once. This sample stems from a study of shared clonotypes between healthy human individuals. This TCR derives from a man aged 18 to 30 in good health. Some clones in this sample may be carry-over from other donors' samples. The sequenced sample was memory CD4+ T cells from PBMCs. Subset noted: CD45RA-negative fraction. This chain joins TRBV25-1 and TRBJ2-3; 12 bases fit TRBD1. CDR3 region: CASSPAGTGGDTQYF. CDR3 sequence (DNA): TGTGCCAGCAGCCCCGCCGGGACAGGGGGCGATACGCAGTATTTT.